Listed below are T cell receptor beta chains from one sample, sequenced in a study of shared clonotypes between healthy human individuals. The method was immunoSEQ multiplex PCR; TCRdb's version includes in-frame clones alone and lacks a portion of them. The data show 450,000 to 650,000 clones, around 80% seen once. The sample consisted of PBMCs. Source of these receptors: a woman in her thirties or forties in good health. Some clones in this sample may be carry-over from other donors' samples. Both conserved end residues are part of each CDR3. D genes are given only for firm matches. Part of the rows lack a size; the others show once, few, many or a class for expanded clones.

v_gene: TRBV7-2; len: 16; d_gene: TRBD2; j_gene: TRBJ2-2; abundance: -; CDR3aa: CASSSQILAKTGELFF; CDR3nt: TGTGCCAGCAGCTCACAGATACTAGCGAAGACCGGGGAGCTGTTTTTT
v_gene: TRBV7-8; len: 13; d_gene: -; j_gene: TRBJ2-7; abundance: many; CDR3aa: CASSLAPYYEQYF; CDR3nt: TGTGCCAGCAGCTTAGCCCCATACTACGAGCAGTACTTC
v_gene: TRBV7-8; len: 14; d_gene: -; j_gene: TRBJ2-5; abundance: few; CDR3aa: CASSRGRTQETQYF; CDR3nt: TGTGCCAGCAGCCGAGGACGAACCCAAGAGACCCAGTACTTC
v_gene: TRBV30; len: 13; d_gene: -; j_gene: TRBJ2-5; abundance: once; CDR3aa: CAWSLQGGETQYF; CDR3nt: TGTGCCTGGAGTTTACAGGGAGGAGAGACCCAGTACTTC
v_gene: TRBV19; len: 15; d_gene: -; j_gene: TRBJ1-5; abundance: -; CDR3aa: CASSIVGDLLQPQHF; CDR3nt: TGTGCCAGTAGTATAGTCGGGGATCTCCTTCAGCCCCAGCATTTT
v_gene: TRBV18; len: 16; d_gene: TRBD2; j_gene: TRBJ2-7; abundance: -; CDR3aa: CASSRGGSGGAYEQYF; CDR3nt: TGTGCCAGCTCACGCGGCGGTAGCGGGGGGGCCTACGAGCAGTACTTC
v_gene: TRBV27; len: 15; d_gene: TRBD1; j_gene: TRBJ1-5; abundance: -; CDR3aa: CASSSRGYSNQPQHF; CDR3nt: TGTGCCAGCAGTAGCAGGGGGTATAGCAATCAGCCCCAGCATTTT
v_gene: TRBV30; len: 14; d_gene: -; j_gene: TRBJ1-1; abundance: few; CDR3aa: CAWSVRGVGTEAFF; CDR3nt: TGTGCCTGGAGTGTTCGAGGGGTAGGGACTGAAGCTTTCTTT
v_gene: TRBV18; len: 12; d_gene: -; j_gene: TRBJ2-2; abundance: -; CDR3aa: CASSEGTGELFF; CDR3nt: TGTGCCAGCTCAGAAGGCACCGGGGAGCTGTTTTTT
v_gene: TRBV5-1; len: 15; d_gene: -; j_gene: TRBJ2-3; abundance: -; CDR3aa: CASSLQDSSTNTQYF; CDR3nt: TGCGCCAGCAGCTTACAGGATTCTAGCACAAATACGCAGTATTTT
v_gene: TRBV10-3; len: 15; d_gene: TRBD2; j_gene: TRBJ2-5; abundance: -; CDR3aa: CAISGGLTVQETQYF; CDR3nt: TGTGCCATCAGCGGGGGACTAACGGTTCAAGAGACCCAGTACTTC
v_gene: TRBV7-6; len: 15; d_gene: TRBD2; j_gene: TRBJ2-5; abundance: -; CDR3aa: CASSLAGTSWETQYF; CDR3nt: TGTGCCAGCAGCCTTGCCGGGACTAGCTGGGAGACCCAGTACTTC
v_gene: TRBV29-1; len: 15; d_gene: TRBD2; j_gene: TRBJ2-3; abundance: -; CDR3aa: CSVAGGTWGTDTQYF; CDR3nt: TGCAGCGTTGCGGGAGGCACGTGGGGCACAGATACGCAGTATTTT
v_gene: TRBV10-3; len: 15; d_gene: -; j_gene: TRBJ2-2; abundance: -; CDR3aa: CAISRGAVYTGELFF; CDR3nt: TGTGCCATCAGCCGGGGAGCGGTTTACACCGGGGAGCTGTTTTTT
v_gene: TRBV10-3; len: 14; d_gene: -; j_gene: TRBJ1-1; abundance: -; CDR3aa: CAISESEGSAEAFF; CDR3nt: TGTGCCATCAGTGAGTCAGAAGGGAGCGCTGAAGCTTTCTTT
v_gene: TRBV28; len: 13; d_gene: -; j_gene: TRBJ1-1; abundance: -; CDR3aa: CASRNFADTEAFF; CDR3nt: TGTGCCAGCAGAAACTTCGCGGACACTGAAGCTTTCTTT
v_gene: TRBV21-1; len: 17; d_gene: -; j_gene: TRBJ2-2; abundance: -; CDR3aa: CASSKEYFTGHTGELFF; CDR3nt: TGTGCCAGCAGCAAAGAATATTTTACAGGGCACACCGGGGAGCTGTTTTTT
v_gene: TRBV11-1; len: 13; d_gene: -; j_gene: TRBJ2-5; abundance: -; CDR3aa: CASSTGIQETQYF; CDR3nt: TGTGCCAGCTCAACGGGGATCCAAGAGACCCAGTACTTC
v_gene: TRBV5-1; len: 15; d_gene: TRBD1; j_gene: TRBJ1-4; abundance: few; CDR3aa: CASSLPGQVNEKLFF; CDR3nt: TGCGCCAGCAGCCTACCGGGACAGGTTAATGAAAAACTGTTTTTT
v_gene: TRBV5-1; len: 15; d_gene: -; j_gene: TRBJ2-5; abundance: -; CDR3aa: CASSPEGTIQETQYF; CDR3nt: TGCGCCAGCAGCCCGGAGGGAACGATTCAAGAGACCCAGTACTTC
v_gene: TRBV4-1; len: 17; d_gene: -; j_gene: TRBJ2-3; abundance: -; CDR3aa: CASSQVAIGIITDTQYF; CDR3nt: TGCGCCAGCAGCCAAGTAGCCATAGGCATAATCACAGATACGCAGTATTTT
v_gene: TRBV7-2; len: 14; d_gene: -; j_gene: TRBJ1-4; abundance: -; CDR3aa: CASSFGLTNEKLFF; CDR3nt: TGTGCCAGCAGCTTCGGACTGACTAATGAAAAACTGTTTTTT
v_gene: TRBV6-4; len: 15; d_gene: TRBD2; j_gene: TRBJ2-1; abundance: few; CDR3aa: CASSDSISGSTEQFF; CDR3nt: TGTGCCAGCAGTGACTCGATTAGCGGGAGCACTGAGCAGTTCTTC
v_gene: TRBV5-8; len: 15; d_gene: TRBD2; j_gene: TRBJ2-1; abundance: -; CDR3aa: CASSPWGGAHSEQFF; CDR3nt: TGTGCCAGCAGCCCATGGGGAGGGGCCCACAGTGAGCAGTTCTTC
v_gene: TRBV4-3; len: 13; d_gene: -; j_gene: TRBJ1-5; abundance: once; CDR3aa: CASSQGVGQPQHF; CDR3nt: TGCGCCAGCAGCCAAGGGGTAGGTCAGCCCCAGCATTTT
v_gene: TRBV10-3; len: 13; d_gene: TRBD1; j_gene: TRBJ2-7; abundance: -; CDR3aa: CAIRGDSSYEQYF; CDR3nt: TGTGCCATCAGGGGGGACAGCTCCTACGAGCAGTACTTC
v_gene: TRBV2; len: 15; d_gene: -; j_gene: TRBJ2-3; abundance: once; CDR3aa: CASSKPLAWADTQYF; CDR3nt: TGTGCCAGCAGTAAACCACTAGCCTGGGCAGATACGCAGTATTTT
v_gene: TRBV18; len: 17; d_gene: TRBD2; j_gene: TRBJ2-7; abundance: -; CDR3aa: CASSQGTSGTSSYEQYF; CDR3nt: TGTGCCAGCTCCCAAGGGACTAGCGGGACAAGCTCCTACGAGCAGTACTTC
v_gene: TRBV2; len: 16; d_gene: TRBD2; j_gene: TRBJ2-3; abundance: few; CDR3aa: CASSERLAVSTDTQYF; CDR3nt: TGTGCCAGCAGTGAACGGCTAGCGGTTAGCACAGATACGCAGTATTTT
v_gene: TRBV7-3; len: 13; d_gene: -; j_gene: TRBJ2-1; abundance: -; CDR3aa: CASSANGQNEQFF; CDR3nt: TGTGCCAGCAGCGCGAACGGGCAAAATGAGCAGTTCTTC
v_gene: TRBV19; len: 12; d_gene: -; j_gene: TRBJ2-3; abundance: -; CDR3aa: CASSRRADTQYF; CDR3nt: TGTGCCAGTAGTAGAAGAGCAGATACGCAGTATTTT
v_gene: TRBV7-9; len: 13; d_gene: -; j_gene: TRBJ1-5; abundance: -; CDR3aa: CASSFTDNQPQHF; CDR3nt: TGTGCCAGCAGCTTCACGGACAATCAGCCCCAGCATTTT
v_gene: TRBV20-1; len: 10; d_gene: -; j_gene: TRBJ2-1; abundance: -; CDR3aa: CSAQYNEQFF; CDR3nt: TGCAGTGCTCAATACAATGAGCAGTTCTTC
v_gene: TRBV15; len: 14; d_gene: -; j_gene: TRBJ2-1; abundance: once; CDR3aa: CATSRALQGSEQFF; CDR3nt: TGTGCCACCAGCAGAGCCCTACAGGGCTCAGAGCAGTTCTTC
v_gene: TRBV9; len: 13; d_gene: -; j_gene: TRBJ2-1; abundance: -; CDR3aa: CASSVIASNEQFF; CDR3nt: TGTGCCAGCAGCGTAATAGCCTCCAATGAGCAGTTCTTC
v_gene: TRBV5-1; len: 12; d_gene: -; j_gene: TRBJ2-7; abundance: -; CDR3aa: CASSPDRHEQYF; CDR3nt: TGCGCCAGCAGTCCTGACAGACACGAGCAGTACTTC
v_gene: TRBV28; len: 17; d_gene: TRBD2; j_gene: TRBJ2-1; abundance: -; CDR3aa: CASRGTSGRDLFNEQFF; CDR3nt: TGTGCCAGCAGAGGGACTAGCGGGAGGGATTTATTCAATGAGCAGTTCTTC
v_gene: TRBV7-2; len: 16; d_gene: -; j_gene: TRBJ2-2; abundance: -; CDR3aa: CASSSPVRVGTGELFF; CDR3nt: TGTGCCAGCAGTTCCCCCGTAAGGGTGGGAACCGGGGAGCTGTTTTTT
v_gene: TRBV6-1; len: 15; d_gene: -; j_gene: TRBJ2-7; abundance: few; CDR3aa: CASSDIRGLSYEQYF; CDR3nt: TGTGCCAGCAGTGATATAAGGGGATTGTCCTACGAGCAGTACTTC
v_gene: TRBV30; len: 14; d_gene: -; j_gene: TRBJ2-7; abundance: -; CDR3aa: CAWSSGQGRHEQYF; CDR3nt: TGTGCCTGGAGTTCGGGTCAGGGGCGGCACGAGCAGTACTTC
v_gene: TRBV7-9; len: 15; d_gene: -; j_gene: TRBJ1-5; abundance: -; CDR3aa: CASSPRGGQDQPQHF; CDR3nt: TGTGCCAGCAGCCCCCGGGGGGGGCAGGATCAGCCCCAGCATTTT